This T cell receptor (beta chain) emerged from a study of blood T cell repertoires in COVID-19. Sequencing was performed with immunoSEQ multiplex PCR; in TCRdb, only in-frame clones are kept and a portion is missing. Of about 95,000 clones listed, 90% to 95% are singletons. Trimming removed 2 bases at V and 1 base at J, with 9 bases between. The CDR3 extends over 15 amino acids. Germline lookup yields CDR1 MNHNS and CDR2 SASEGT. Sequenced material: peripheral blood. This chain connects TRBV6-1 to TRBJ1-5; D unclear. The source of this sequence is a woman in her forties or fifties in a cohort sampled during active COVID-19. The CDR3 here is CASSERTRSNQPQHF. The DNA for the CDR3 is TGTGCCAGCAGTGAAAGGACTCGGAGCAATCAGCCCCAGCATTTT.